This TCR beta chain appears in the sequencing data of a study of regulatory T cells in long-lasting Graves disease. Looking at the study overall: Antithyroid drug use was under 3 months in newly diagnosed Graves' patients.

Arm-PCR with iRepertoire HTBI primers amplified the CDR3 regions for these TCR beta libraries. A single record per CDR3 protein comes from TCRdb applying MiXCR to the multiplex PCR reads. There are around 480,000 distinct CDR3 sequences in the sample; 15% to 20% occur only once, and 20% to 30% lies in the top ten. Time point indicated: newly diagnosed GD, antithyroid drugs for less than 3 months. Generation of the TCR library employed RNA extracted from PBMCs. This sample was also put to use in a study of T cells in Graves' hyperthyroidism and ophthalmopathy. From that second work: A patient was excluded if there was uncontrolled infection, other autoimmune disease, pregnancy or lactation. The HTBI primer set served for first-round RT-PCR of the TCR CDR3.

Sequenced material: peripheral blood mononuclear cells (PBMCs), taken at new diagnosis, from a patient treated with antithyroid drugs. This receptor was identified in a woman aged 40-65 years with Graves disease.

The DNA for the CDR3 is TGCGCCAGCAGTGAGTCGACCCTTTCTAGAAACAATGAGCAGTTCTTC. The encoded protein is CASSESTLSRNNEQFF. This chain joins TRBV10-2 and TRBJ2-1; no definite D call. V was pared by 0 bases and J by 5 bases, with 14 bases between. Per germline, CDR1 WSHSY and CDR2 SAAADI. The CDR3 sequence is 16 residues long.